Presented here are 9 T cell receptor beta chains from one specimen sequenced in a study of T cell responses to AZD1222 COVID-19 vaccine. The data were produced by immunoSEQ multiplex PCR, yet TCRdb's version contains in-frame clones alone and is incomplete. The sample carries 65,000 to 90,000 clones, 88% recorded once. The material was peripheral blood, obtained on day 0 of AZD1222 vaccination. These receptors were taken from an adult in good health.

The rearrangement uses TRBV7-9 and TRBJ1-1; D gene ambiguous. CDR3 size: 13 residues. The germline V and J ends were trimmed by 6 bases and 3 bases, with 11 bases remaining between them. From germline, CDR1 is SEHNR and CDR2 FQNEAQ (reference sequence). As DNA, the CDR3 is TGTGCCAGCAGTTCGGACGGATACACTGAAGCTTTCTTT. This translates into CASSSDGYTEAFF.

V is TRBV27 and J is TRBJ2-7; possible D gene TRBD2, 6 bases. This CDR3 comprises 13 residues. Between the trimmed V and J ends, which lost 5 bases and 4 bases, there was a span of 12 bases. The germline V gene has CDR1 MNHEY and CDR2 SMNVEV (reference sequence). The chain's CDR3 is CASSHSGGYEQYF. The CDR3 DNA follows: TGTGCCAGCAGTCACTCTGGGGGGTACGAGCAGTACTTC.

This clone occurred a few times. The J gene is TRBJ2-7, the V gene TRBV9, with 10 bases that match TRBD2. In germline, CDR1 is SGDLS, CDR2 YYNGEE. This CDR3 spans 15 amino acids. V was clipped by 0 bases and J by 4 bases; unmatched bases: 4. The CDR3 DNA reads as TGTGCCAGCAGCGTAGAGCCTAGCGGGAGTTACGAGCAGTACTTC. Amino acids: CASSVEPSGSYEQYF.

The genes are TRBV10-1 and TRBJ2-1; 14 nucleotides line up with TRBD2. CDR3 length: 17 amino acids. With 6 bases clipped from V and 6 bases from J, the junction kept 10 bases outside the gene matches. Germline V lookup: CDR1 WNHNN, CDR2 SYGVQD (reference sequence). CDR3 DNA: TGCGCCAGCAGCGCCGGGACTAGCGGGAGTCGTGGCAATGAGCAGTTCTTC. This translates into CASSAGTSGSRGNEQFF.

A few counts support this clone. This chain joins TRBV4-1 and TRBJ2-7; D is possibly TRBD2 (6 bases). Between the trimmed V and J ends, which lost 7 bases and 4 bases, there was a span of 17 bases. The CDR3 is made up of 14 amino acids. CDR1 MGHRA and CDR2 YSYEKL come from the germline V gene. CDR3 in amino acids: CASKKGAGPYEQYF. DNA of the CDR3: TGCGCCAGCAAAAAAGGGGCGGGACCTTACGAGCAGTACTTC.

The V gene is TRBV7-2, the J gene TRBJ1-5, with 7 positions matching TRBD1. With 1 base clipped from V and 5 bases from J, the junction kept 5 bases outside the gene matches. This CDR3 contains 15 residues. The germline gives CDR1 SGHTA, CDR2 FQGNSA. This CDR3 reads CASSLDGTAYQPQHF. The CDR3 DNA follows: TGTGCCAGCAGCTTAGATGGGACAGCTTATCAGCCCCAGCATTTT.

The J gene is TRBJ2-2, the V gene TRBV11-1, with TRBD1 matching 7 bases. CDR1 and CDR2 (germline): SGHAT, FQDESV (reference sequence). V shed 4 bases, J shed 5 bases, and the junction held 4 bases outside the gene matches. The length of the CDR3 is 14 residues. The CDR3 DNA follows: TGTGCCAGCAGCTGGTCAGGGGGTACCGGGGAGCTGTTTTTT. It specifies CASSWSGGTGELFF. The whole variable domain, filled in from reference TRBV11-1 and TRBJ2-2, reads EAEVAQSPRYKITEKSQAVAFWCDPISGHATLYWYRQILGQGPELLVQFQDESVVDDSQLPKDRFSAERLKGVDSTLKIQPAELGDSAMYLCASSWSGGTGELFFGEGSRLTVL.

The chain has TRBV5-4 and TRBJ2-3; D might be TRBD1 (6 bases). The CDR3 spans 13 residues. Trimming removed 8 bases at V and 6 bases at J, with 16 bases between. Germline assignment: CDR1 SGHNT and CDR2 YYREEE (reference sequence). The CDR3 sequence: CARPGHSVDTQYF. Here the CDR3 DNA reads TGTGCCAGACCGGGACATTCGGTGGATACGCAGTATTTT.

The gene calls are TRBV18 and TRBJ1-5; D remains ambiguous. The germline V and J ends were trimmed by 2 bases and 0 bases, with 11 bases remaining between them. CDR1 is KGHSH and CDR2 is LQKENI in the germline V gene. The CDR3 is made up of 16 amino acids. The CDR3 DNA reads TGTGCCAGCTCACCAAAAACAGCATATAGCAATCAGCCCCAGCATTTT. Protein product: CASSPKTAYSNQPQHF. Together with reference TRBV18 and TRBJ1-5, the CDR3 gives the full variable domain: NAGVMQNPRHLVRRRGQEARLRCSPMKGHSHVYWYRQLPEEGLKFMVYLQKENIIDESGMPKERFSAEFPKEGPSILRIQQVVRGDSAAYFCASSPKTAYSNQPQHFGDGTRLSIL.